Below are 11 T cell receptor beta chains sequenced from a single sample in a study of OX40 agonist ivuxolimab in advanced cancers. The data were produced by immunoSEQ multiplex PCR, yet TCRdb's version contains in-frame clones alone and is incomplete. The sample consists of around 14,000 clones, roughly 65% of them appearing once. Sequences were derived from CD4+ or CD8+ T cells sorted from blood, sampled in a trial of the OX40 agonist ivuxolimab. The receptors come from an adult with an advanced solid tumor such as melanoma, head and neck, liver or kidney cancer.

This sequence joins TRBV27 and TRBJ2-7; the D is unclear. The V end was cut by 3 bases, the J end by 4 bases, with 10 bases between. Looked up from germline, CDR1 is MNHEY and CDR2 is SMNVEV (reference sequence). The CDR3 has 13 amino acids. The CDR3 DNA is TGTGCCAGCAGTTTTTTTGGCGGATACGAGCAGTACTTC. Translating it yields CASSFFGGYEQYF.

This chain links TRBV6-6 with TRBJ2-7; tentative D call: TRBD2 (5 bases). Trimming stripped 2 bases from V and 6 bases from J, with 17 bases between. Per germline, CDR1 MNHNY and CDR2 SVGAGI (reference sequence). The CDR3 is made up of 15 amino acids. CDR3 DNA: TGTGCCAGCAGTTACGGGGTAGCGCAATTCCCCGAGCAGTACTTC. Translating gives CASSYGVAQFPEQYF.

The chain joins TRBV11-3 to TRBJ2-1; D is uncertain. The CDR3 is 18 amino acids. Germline V gene lookup returns CDR1 SGHNT and CDR2 YENEEA. Trimming shortened V by 0 bases and J by 0 bases, and 15 bases separated the two germline ends. This CDR3 is CASSLESRQLSSYNEQFF. The CDR3 DNA reads TGTGCCAGCAGCTTAGAATCGCGCCAGTTGAGCTCCTACAATGAGCAGTTCTTC.

The chain couples TRBV2 to TRBJ2-5; D is uncertain. The J call may be wrong; the DNA end is better matched by TRBJ2-7. CDR1 and CDR2 (germline): SNHLY, FYNNEI. The CDR3 has 12 residues. The chain's CDR3 is CATRLITYEQYF. The CDR3 DNA sequence: TGTGCCACCAGGTTGATAACCTACGAGCAGTACTTC.

CDR3 protein: CASSIFPDTHEQYF. In DNA, the CDR3 is TGTGCCAGTAGTATATTTCCGGACACCCACGAGCAGTACTTC. The chain recombines TRBV19 with TRBJ2-7; possible D gene TRBD1, 5 bases. The germline CDR1 and CDR2 sequences are LNHDA and SQIVND (reference sequence). The CDR3 totals 14 residues. The ends were cut back, 2 bases at V and 5 bases at J, with 13 bases in the middle. Full variable domain (outside the CDR3, taken from reference TRBV19 and TRBJ2-7): DGGITQSPKYLFRKEGQNVTLSCEQNLNHDAMYWYRQDPGQGLRLIYYSQIVNDFQKGDIAEGYSVSREKKESFPLTVTSAQKNPTAFYLCASSIFPDTHEQYFGPGTRLTVT.

This rearrangement joins TRBV4-1 to TRBJ2-7; D is possibly TRBD1 (6 bases). V gave up 4 bases and J gave up 5 bases, with 12 bases separating them. Germline CDR1 MGHRA, CDR2 YSYEKL. The CDR3 is made up of 13 amino acids. CDR3 residues: CASSRTQGDEQYF. The CDR3 nucleotides are TGCGCCAGCAGCCGCACACAGGGAGACGAGCAGTACTTC.

This clone was counted a single time. The chain joins TRBV7-9 to TRBJ2-7, with D possibly being TRBD1 (6 bases). Germline loops: CDR1 SEHNR, CDR2 FQNEAQ (reference sequence). The CDR3 length is 16 residues. Trimming took off 1 base at V and 3 bases at J, with 16 bases between the two ends. CDR3 amino acids: CASSLVGWDKNYEQYF. The CDR3 DNA reads as TGTGCCAGCAGCTTAGTGGGGTGGGACAAGAACTACGAGCAGTACTTC.

This clone appeared once. The chain links TRBV9 to TRBJ2-3; D is ambiguous. The CDR3 consists of 13 residues. The germline gives CDR1 SGDLS, CDR2 YYNGEE. The V and J ends lost 0 bases and 0 bases respectively, with 2 bases between them. The CDR3 loop is CASSVASTDTQYF. The CDR3 DNA reads TGTGCCAGCAGCGTAGCTAGCACAGATACGCAGTATTTT.

This clone came up a few times. The rearrangement joins TRBV19 to TRBJ1-3; no definite D call. The germline gives CDR1 LNHDA, CDR2 SQIVND (reference sequence). The V end was cut by 0 bases, the J end by 3 bases, with 9 bases between. The CDR3 contains 15 residues. This CDR3 is CASSIEGLGGNTIYF. The CDR3 DNA follows: TGTGCCAGTAGTATAGAGGGGTTAGGTGGAAACACCATATATTTT.

The chain combines TRBV15 with TRBJ1-2, with D perhaps TRBD1 (5 bases). The CDR3 consists of 14 residues. The V and J ends lost 0 bases and 7 bases respectively, with 12 bases between them. Germline V gives CDR1 LNHNV, CDR2 YYDKDF (reference sequence). The CDR3 reads CATSRDMGETGYTF. CDR3 coding DNA: TGTGCCACCAGCAGAGATATGGGGGAAACTGGCTACACCTTC.

This clone was recorded a few times. This chain links TRBV9 with TRBJ2-1; TRBD1 aligns across 7 bases. V shed 2 bases and J 6 bases; nucleotides not matched to a gene: 8. CDR1 and CDR2 from the germline V gene are SGDLS and YYNGEE. CDR3 length: 15 residues. CDR3 nucleotide sequence: TGTGCCAGCAGCGTTGGGGACAGCACGGTCAATGAGCAGTTCTTC. Protein sequence: CASSVGDSTVNEQFF.